Listed below are T cell receptor beta chains from one sample, sequenced in a study of a mutant IDH1 vaccine in newly diagnosed glioma. TCRdb keeps only in-frame clones here, not all; method: immunoSEQ multiplex PCR. This repertoire shows 35,000 to 40,000 clones, around 82% found once; its top ten account for 7.5% to 9.5%. The material sequenced was PBMCs, taken from a glioma patient treated with radiotherapy, temozolomide or both. All receptors derive from a man in his forties or fifties with glioma. Some clones in this sample may be carry-over from other donors' samples. Each CDR3 is given with its conserved first and last residue. D genes are given only for firm matches. Not all rows give a size; the values are once, few, many and, for expanded clones, a class.

>NA|TRBV5-6|TRBJ2-3|medium-sized
CASSPNIASTDTQYF
TGTGCCAGCAGCCCGAACATCGCTAGCACAGATACGCAGTATTTT
>TRBD1|TRBV5-1|TRBJ2-1|once
CASSWDRPPYNEQFF
TGCGCCAGCAGCTGGGACAGACCTCCCTACAATGAGCAGTTCTTC
>NA|TRBV29-1|TRBJ1-2|NA
CSVEDWMSTTAHGYTF
TGCAGCGTTGAAGATTGGATGAGCACCACGGCTCATGGCTACACCTTC
>NA|TRBV19|TRBJ1-1|few
CASSMAVWGRGNTEAFF
TGTGCCAGTAGTATGGCTGTTTGGGGCAGGGGGAACACTGAAGCTTTCTTT
>NA|TRBV28|TRBJ1-5|NA
CASKDRGGPNQPQHF
TGTGCCAGCAAGGATCGAGGGGGACCAAATCAGCCCCAGCATTTT
>NA|TRBV7-9|TRBJ1-2|NA
CASSLEVFYGYTF
TGTGCCAGCAGCTTAGAAGTTTTCTATGGCTACACCTTC
>TRBD1|TRBV6-6|TRBJ1-2|NA
CASSQGPGQGGGYTF
TGTGCCAGCAGTCAAGGCCCGGGGCAGGGGGGTGGCTACACCTTC
>NA|TRBV7-2|TRBJ2-1|once
CASSLAIWRFF
TGTGCCAGCAGCTTAGCGATATGGAGGTTCTTC
>NA|TRBV5-1|TRBJ2-3|NA
CASSLARGDTQYF
TGCGCCAGCAGCCTGGCGAGAGGAGATACGCAGTATTTT
>TRBD1|TRBV15|TRBJ2-3|NA
CATSREDREVDTQYF
TGTGCCACCAGCAGAGAGGACAGGGAGGTAGATACGCAGTATTTT
>NA|TRBV5-1|TRBJ2-3|NA
CASSLGTSIPMTDTQYF
TGCGCCAGCAGCTTGGGTACTAGTATTCCGATGACAGATACGCAGTATTTT
>TRBD1|TRBV2|TRBJ1-2|NA
CASSGDRTVGGYTF
TGTGCCAGCAGTGGGGACAGGACGGTAGGCGGCTACACCTTC
>NA|TRBV9|TRBJ1-6|NA
CASSPFTGVSSPLHF
TGTGCCAGCAGCCCCTTTACGGGGGTGAGTTCACCCCTCCACTTT
>NA|TRBV4-1|TRBJ1-4|few
CASSQGGTNEKLFF
TGCGCCAGCAGCCAAGGGGGAACTAATGAAAAACTGTTTTTT
>NA|TRBV19|TRBJ2-2|NA
CASGDVRWELFF
TGTGCCAGTGGAGATGTTCGGTGGGAGCTGTTTTTT
>TRBD1|TRBV6-1|TRBJ2-7|NA
CASSETRGGPYEQYF
TGTGCCAGCAGTGAAACGCGAGGGGGCCCCTACGAGCAGTACTTC
>TRBD2|TRBV5-6|TRBJ2-7|NA
CASSLGLAGPREQYF
TGTGCCAGCAGCCTGGGACTAGCCGGCCCCCGCGAGCAGTACTTC
>NA|TRBV7-9|TRBJ1-4|NA
CASSLRDLKLFF
TGTGCCAGCAGCCTCCGAGATCTAAAACTGTTTTTT
>NA|TRBV7-8|TRBJ2-3|NA
CASSLALDTQYF
TGTGCCAGCAGCTTAGCGCTCGATACGCAGTATTTT
>TRBD2|TRBV9|TRBJ2-3|NA
CASSVSGGATDTQYF
TGTGCCAGCAGCGTTAGCGGGGGGGCGACAGATACGCAGTATTTT
>NA|TRBV11-1|TRBJ1-2|NA
CASSFERGYGYTF
TGTGCCAGCAGCTTTGAACGGGGCTATGGCTACACCTTC
>TRBD2|TRBV2|TRBJ2-1|NA
CASKRGDNNEQFF
TGTGCCAGCAAGCGGGGGGACAACAATGAGCAGTTCTTC
>NA|TRBV5-6|TRBJ2-1|once
CASRHAGYNEQFF
TGTGCCAGCAGACATGCGGGGTACAATGAGCAGTTCTTC
>NA|TRBV1|TRBJ1-5|NA
CTSSQKGTGGNQPQHF
TGCACCAGCAGCCAAAAGGGAACAGGGGGTAATCAGCCCCAGCATTTT
>NA|TRBV7-9|TRBJ2-7|NA
CASSFRGATYEQYF
TGTGCCAGCAGCTTCCGGGGGGCCACCTACGAGCAGTACTTC
>NA|TRBV4-1|TRBJ1-5|NA
CASSQDAPRAGQPQHF
TGCGCCAGCAGCCAAGATGCCCCCAGGGCCGGGCAGCCCCAGCATTTT
>NA|TRBV4-2|TRBJ1-5|few
CASSQDLPAAQHF
TGTGCCAGCAGCCAAGATCTACCGGCAGCCCAGCATTTT
>TRBD1|TRBV7-2|TRBJ1-6|NA
CASSRQGFNSPLHF
TGTGCCAGCAGCAGACAGGGATTCAATTCACCCCTCCACTTT
>TRBD2|TRBV27|TRBJ2-7|few
CASSASSGGYEQYF
TGTGCCAGCAGCGCCTCTAGCGGGGGTTACGAGCAGTACTTC
>TRBD1|TRBV7-2|TRBJ1-3|NA
CASSPGTGRNTIYF
TGTGCCAGCAGCCCCGGGACAGGGCGCAACACCATATATTTT
>NA|TRBV27|TRBJ2-3|NA
CASSPIRGAGGTDTQYF
TGTGCCAGCAGTCCAATCCGGGGGGCGGGGGGCACAGATACGCAGTATTTT
>NA|TRBV15|TRBJ2-4|NA
CATSSLGAKNIQYF
TGTGCCACCAGCAGCTTGGGGGCCAAAAACATTCAGTACTTC